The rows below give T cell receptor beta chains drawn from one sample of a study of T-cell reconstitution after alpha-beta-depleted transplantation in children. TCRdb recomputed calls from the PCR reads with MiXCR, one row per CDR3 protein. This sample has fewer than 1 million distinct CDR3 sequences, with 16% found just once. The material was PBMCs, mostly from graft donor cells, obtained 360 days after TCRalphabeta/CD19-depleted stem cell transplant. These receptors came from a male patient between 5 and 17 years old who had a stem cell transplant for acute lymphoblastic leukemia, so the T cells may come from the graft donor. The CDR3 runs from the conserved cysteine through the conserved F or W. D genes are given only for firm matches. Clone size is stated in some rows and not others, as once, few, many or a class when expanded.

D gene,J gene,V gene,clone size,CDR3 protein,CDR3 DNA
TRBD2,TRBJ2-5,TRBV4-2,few,CASSPPGLAGGSPQETQYF,TGTGCCAGCAGCCCTCCGGGACTAGCGGGAGGAAGTCCCCAAGAGACCCAGTACTTC
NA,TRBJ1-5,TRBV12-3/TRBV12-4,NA,CASSLSGDRRGNQPQHF,TGTGCCAGCAGTTTAAGCGGGGACCGGCGGGGCAATCAGCCCCAGCATTTT
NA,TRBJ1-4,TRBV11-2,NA,CASSLWAFGAAKGEKLFF,TGTGCCAGCAGCTTATGGGCGTTCGGCGCAGCAAAGGGTGAAAAACTGTTTTTT
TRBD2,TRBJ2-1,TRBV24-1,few,CATSDPSLAGVGEQFF,TGTGCCACCAGTGATCCATCGCTAGCGGGAGTTGGTGAGCAGTTCTTC
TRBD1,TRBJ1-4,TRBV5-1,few,CASSLMQGAFEKLFF,TGCGCCAGCAGCTTGATGCAGGGGGCTTTTGAAAAACTGTTTTTT
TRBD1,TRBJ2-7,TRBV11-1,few,CASSPHDRGSSYEQYF,TGTGCCAGCAGCCCACACGACAGGGGGTCCTCCTACGAGCAGTACTTC
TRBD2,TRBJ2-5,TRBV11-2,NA,CASSLLGPFGGETQYF,TGTGCCAGCAGCTTACTGGGACCTTTCGGGGGGGAGACCCAGTACTTC
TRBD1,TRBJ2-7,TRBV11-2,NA,CASSLVGTGAGLSSYEQYF,TGTGCCAGCAGCTTAGTGGGGACAGGGGCGGGATTAAGCTCCTACGAGCAGTACTTC
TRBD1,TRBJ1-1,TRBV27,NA,CASYGQGRTEAFF,TGTGCCAGTTACGGACAGGGCCGGACTGAAGCTTTCTTT
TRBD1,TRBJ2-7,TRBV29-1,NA,CSVALTGSYEQYF,TGCAGCGTCGCCTTGACAGGGTCCTACGAGCAGTACTTC
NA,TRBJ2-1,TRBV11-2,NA,CASSFPGTHNEQFF,TGTGCCAGCAGCTTCCCCGGCACTCACAATGAGCAGTTCTTC
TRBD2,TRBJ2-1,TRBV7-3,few,CASSRLAGTDNEQFF,TGTGCCAGCAGCCGACTAGCGGGAACTGACAATGAGCAGTTCTTC
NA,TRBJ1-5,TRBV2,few,CASRDSGFGNQPQHF,TGTGCCAGCAGAGACTCAGGGTTCGGCAATCAGCCCCAGCATTTT
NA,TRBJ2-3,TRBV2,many,CASSEETSSLGTQYF,TGTGCCAGCAGTGAAGAAACTAGTAGTCTTGGTACGCAGTATTTT
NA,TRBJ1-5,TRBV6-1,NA,CASGSYSNQPQHF,TGTGCCAGCGGATCTTATAGCAATCAGCCCCAGCATTTT
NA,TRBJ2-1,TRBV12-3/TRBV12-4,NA,CASSLARSIYNEQFF,TGTGCCAGCAGTTTAGCGCGGTCTATCTACAATGAGCAGTTCTTC
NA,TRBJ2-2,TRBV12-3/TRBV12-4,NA,CASSFRGINTGELFF,TGTGCCAGCAGTTTTAGGGGAATCAACACCGGGGAGCTGTTTTTT
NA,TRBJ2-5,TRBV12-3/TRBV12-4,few,CASSPPPRSRSETQYF,TGTGCCAGCAGTCCACCTCCGAGGAGCAGGTCAGAGACCCAGTACTTC
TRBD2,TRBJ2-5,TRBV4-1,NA,CASSPLGLAESVMETQYF,TGCGCCAGCAGCCCTCTTGGACTAGCGGAATCGGTAATGGAGACCCAGTACTTC
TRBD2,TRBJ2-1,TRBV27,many,CASSLRDYRYNEQFF,TGTGCCAGCAGTTTACGGGACTACCGTTACAATGAGCAGTTCTTC
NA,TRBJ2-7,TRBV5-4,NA,CASSLLPVHYEQYF,TGTGCCAGCAGCTTGCTGCCAGTTCACTACGAGCAGTACTTC
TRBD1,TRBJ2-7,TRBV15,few,CATSNPGTAYEQYF,TGTGCCACCAGCAACCCCGGGACAGCCTACGAGCAGTACTTC
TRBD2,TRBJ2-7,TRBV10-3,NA,CAIRGGRAYEQYF,TGTGCCATCAGAGGCGGGAGAGCCTACGAGCAGTACTTC
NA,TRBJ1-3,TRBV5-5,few,CASSLGQRVSGNTIYF,TGTGCCAGCAGCTTGGGACAGAGAGTCTCTGGAAACACCATATATTTT
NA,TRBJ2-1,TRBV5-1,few,CASSLTGRASVPPSSYNEQFF,TGCGCCAGCAGCTTGACGGGACGGGCTAGCGTGCCTCCTAGCTCCTACAATGAGCAGTTCTTC
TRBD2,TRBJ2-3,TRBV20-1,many,CSVYGGLGTSGSTDTQYF,TGCAGTGTCTACGGGGGGCTCGGGACTAGCGGGAGCACAGATACGCAGTATTTT
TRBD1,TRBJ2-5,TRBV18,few,CASSPLDRGETQYF,TGTGCCAGCTCACCACTGGACAGGGGCGAGACCCAGTACTTC
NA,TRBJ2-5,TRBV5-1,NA,CASSLGPPEETQYF,TGCGCCAGCAGCTTGGGCCCCCCTGAAGAGACCCAGTACTTC
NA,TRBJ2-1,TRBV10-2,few,CASSTNRNEQFF,TGCGCCAGCAGTACCAATAGGAATGAGCAGTTCTTC
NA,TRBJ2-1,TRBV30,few,CAWSAGYSYNEQFF,TGTGCCTGGAGTGCAGGATACTCCTACAATGAGCAGTTCTTC
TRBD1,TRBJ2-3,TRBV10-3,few,CAILQGAVRTGSDTQYF,TGTGCCATCCTCCAGGGGGCGGTCCGGACGGGCTCAGATACGCAGTATTTT
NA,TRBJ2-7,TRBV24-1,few,CATSDSGTGYEQYF,TGTGCCACCAGTGATTCCGGGACCGGATACGAGCAGTACTTC
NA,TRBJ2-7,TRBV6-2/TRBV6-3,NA,CASSYFAGLYEQYF,TGTGCCAGCAGTTACTTTGCAGGGCTGTACGAGCAGTACTTC
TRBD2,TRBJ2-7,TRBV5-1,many,CASSSGLALLYEQYF,TGCGCCAGCAGCTCGGGACTAGCGCTTCTCTACGAGCAGTACTTC
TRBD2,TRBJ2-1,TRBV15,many,CATSRSGTSGRAHRNEQFF,TGTGCCACCAGCAGGTCCGGGACTAGCGGGAGGGCCCACCGCAATGAGCAGTTCTTC
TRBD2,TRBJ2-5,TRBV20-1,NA,CSAFHPGLAGEETQYF,TGCAGTGCTTTTCATCCGGGACTAGCGGGAGAAGAGACCCAGTACTTC
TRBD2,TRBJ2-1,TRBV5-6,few,CASSLVILAGDVDEQFF,TGTGCCAGCAGCTTGGTGATACTAGCGGGAGACGTCGATGAGCAGTTCTTC
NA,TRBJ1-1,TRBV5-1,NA,CASSQKNTEAFF,TGCGCCAGCAGCCAGAAGAACACTGAAGCTTTCTTT
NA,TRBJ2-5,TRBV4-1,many,CASSQGREEETQYF,TGCGCCAGCAGCCAGGGCAGGGAGGAGGAGACCCAGTACTTC
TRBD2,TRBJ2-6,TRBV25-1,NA,CASSFATSGRNAGANVLTF,TGTGCCAGCAGTTTCGCGACTAGCGGGAGAAACGCTGGGGCCAACGTCCTGACTTTC
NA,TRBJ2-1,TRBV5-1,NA,CASSLVIGANEQFF,TGCGCCAGCAGCTTGGTAATAGGGGCTAATGAGCAGTTCTTC
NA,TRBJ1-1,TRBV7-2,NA,CASSADGGTEAFF,TGTGCCAGCAGCGCCGACGGGGGTACTGAAGCTTTCTTT
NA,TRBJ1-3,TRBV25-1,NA,CASSELGFSGNTIYF,TGTGCCAGCAGTGAATTGGGGTTCTCTGGAAACACCATATATTTT
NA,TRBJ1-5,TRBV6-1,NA,CASIITGTRNSNQPQHF,TGTGCCAGCATCATAACCGGGACAAGAAATAGCAATCAGCCCCAGCATTTT
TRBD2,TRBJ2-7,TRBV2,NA,CASGESSGRGSYEQYF,TGTGCCAGCGGGGAGTCTAGCGGGAGAGGGTCCTACGAGCAGTACTTC
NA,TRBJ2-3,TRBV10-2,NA,CASSTGDTQYF,TGCGCCAGCAGTACCGGAGATACGCAGTATTTT
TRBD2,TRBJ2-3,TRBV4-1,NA,CASSHPGRGGSFDTQYF,TGCGCCAGCAGCCACCCCGGACGGGGGGGGAGTTTTGATACGCAGTATTTT
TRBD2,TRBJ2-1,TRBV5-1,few,CASSFGGRDNEQFF,TGCGCCAGCAGCTTCGGCGGGAGGGACAATGAGCAGTTCTTC
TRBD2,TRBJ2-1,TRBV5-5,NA,CASSLPGTSGSREQFF,TGTGCCAGCAGCTTGCCTGGGACTAGCGGGAGTCGTGAGCAGTTCTTC
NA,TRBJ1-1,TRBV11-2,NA,CASSLVRPNTEAFF,TGTGCCAGCAGCTTAGTACGTCCGAACACTGAAGCTTTCTTT
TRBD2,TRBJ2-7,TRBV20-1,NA,CSARDVGLAGGLVYEQYF,TGCAGTGCTAGAGATGTAGGACTAGCGGGAGGTTTGGTCTACGAGCAGTACTTC